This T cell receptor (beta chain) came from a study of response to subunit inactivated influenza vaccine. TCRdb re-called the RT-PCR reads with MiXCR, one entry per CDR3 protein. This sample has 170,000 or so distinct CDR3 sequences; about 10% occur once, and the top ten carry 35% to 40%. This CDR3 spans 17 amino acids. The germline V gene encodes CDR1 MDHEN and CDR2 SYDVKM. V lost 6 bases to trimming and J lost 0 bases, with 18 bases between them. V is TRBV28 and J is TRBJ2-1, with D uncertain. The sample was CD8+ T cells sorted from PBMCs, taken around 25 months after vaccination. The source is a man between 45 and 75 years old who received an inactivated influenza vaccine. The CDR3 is CASSPRANTLSYNEQFF. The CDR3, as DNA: TGTGCCAGCAGCCCCCGGGCCAATACCCTCTCCTACAATGAGCAGTTCTTC.